The source of this T cell receptor (beta chain) is a study of blood T cell repertoires in COVID-19. Per the original data handling: Amplified reference gene primers provided the basis for estimating nucleated cell counts. Using immunoSEQ multiplex PCR, the repertoire was profiled, and TCRdb retains in-frame clones only, with some absent. The DNA was the basis for D and trimming; V, J and clone size are from that table. The sample includes 240,000 or so clones, more than 75% of them seen just once. Cohort allocation depended upon clinical history that participants reported. Cohort 3 donors were reported recovered after two negative PCRs, clearance, or symptom resolution. The ends lost 2 bases at V and 2 bases at J; junction bases unmatched: 2. In germline, CDR1 is WNHNN, CDR2 SYGVQD (reference sequence). The CDR3 is made up of 14 amino acids.

The chain uses TRBV10-1 and TRBJ2-7; 8 nucleotides line up with TRBD2. This clonotype was obtained from a woman aged 50 to 60 who had recovered from COVID-19. The material sequenced was PBMCs or T cells enriched from blood (not recorded which). CDR3 coding DNA: TGCGCCAGCAGTGAGAAAGCGGGGGCCTACGAGCAGTACTTC. It translates to CASSEKAGAYEQYF.